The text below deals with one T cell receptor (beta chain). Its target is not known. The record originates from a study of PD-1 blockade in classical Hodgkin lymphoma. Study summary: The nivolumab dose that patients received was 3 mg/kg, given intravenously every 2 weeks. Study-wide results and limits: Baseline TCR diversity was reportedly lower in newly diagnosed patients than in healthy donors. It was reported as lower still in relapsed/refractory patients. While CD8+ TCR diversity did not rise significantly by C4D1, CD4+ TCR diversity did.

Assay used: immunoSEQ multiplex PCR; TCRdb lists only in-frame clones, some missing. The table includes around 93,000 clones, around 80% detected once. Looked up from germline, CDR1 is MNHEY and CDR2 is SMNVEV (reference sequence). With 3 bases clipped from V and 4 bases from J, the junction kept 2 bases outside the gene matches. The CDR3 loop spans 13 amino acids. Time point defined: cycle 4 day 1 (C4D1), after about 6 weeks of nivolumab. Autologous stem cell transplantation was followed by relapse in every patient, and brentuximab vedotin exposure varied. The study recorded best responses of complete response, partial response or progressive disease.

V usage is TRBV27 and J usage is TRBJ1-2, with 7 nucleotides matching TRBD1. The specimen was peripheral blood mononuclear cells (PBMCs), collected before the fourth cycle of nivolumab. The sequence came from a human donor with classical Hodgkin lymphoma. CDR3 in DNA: TGTGCCAGCAGTTTGACAGGGCCCTATGGCTACACCTTC. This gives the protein CASSLTGPYGYTF.